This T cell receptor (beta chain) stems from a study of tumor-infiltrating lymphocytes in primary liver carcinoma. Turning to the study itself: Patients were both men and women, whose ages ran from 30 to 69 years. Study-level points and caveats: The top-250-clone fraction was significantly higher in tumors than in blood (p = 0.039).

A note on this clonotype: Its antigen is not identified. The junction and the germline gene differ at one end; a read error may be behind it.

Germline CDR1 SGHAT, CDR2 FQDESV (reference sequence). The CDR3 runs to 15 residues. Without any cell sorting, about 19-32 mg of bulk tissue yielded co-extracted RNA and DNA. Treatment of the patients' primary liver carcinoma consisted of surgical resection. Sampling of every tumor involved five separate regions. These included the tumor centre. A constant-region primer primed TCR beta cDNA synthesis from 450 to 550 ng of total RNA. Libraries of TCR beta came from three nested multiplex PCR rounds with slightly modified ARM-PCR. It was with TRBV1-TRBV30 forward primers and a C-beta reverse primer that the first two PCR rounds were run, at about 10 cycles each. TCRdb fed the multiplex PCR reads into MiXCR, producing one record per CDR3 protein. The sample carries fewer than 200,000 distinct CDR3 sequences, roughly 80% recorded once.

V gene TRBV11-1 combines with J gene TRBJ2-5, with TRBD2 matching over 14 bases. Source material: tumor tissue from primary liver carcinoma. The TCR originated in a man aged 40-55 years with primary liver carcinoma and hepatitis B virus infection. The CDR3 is CTSILTGLAGESQYF. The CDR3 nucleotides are TGTACCAGCATCCTCACGGGACTAGCGGGAGAGAGCCAGTACTTC.